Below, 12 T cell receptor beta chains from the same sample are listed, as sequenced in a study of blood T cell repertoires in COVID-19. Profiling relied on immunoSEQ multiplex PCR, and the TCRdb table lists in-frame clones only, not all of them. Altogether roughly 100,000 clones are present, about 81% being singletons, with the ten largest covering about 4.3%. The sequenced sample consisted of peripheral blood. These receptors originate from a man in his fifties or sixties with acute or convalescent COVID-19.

CDR3 region: CASSDPSGWRYSNQPQHF. The CDR3, as DNA: TGTGCCAGCAGTGATCCCTCAGGTTGGCGATATAGCAATCAGCCCCAGCATTTT. V is TRBV2 and J is TRBJ1-5, with D unclear. The germline gives CDR1 SNHLY, CDR2 FYNNEI. Trimming removed 3 bases at V and 0 bases at J, with 18 bases between. This CDR3 region has 18 residues.

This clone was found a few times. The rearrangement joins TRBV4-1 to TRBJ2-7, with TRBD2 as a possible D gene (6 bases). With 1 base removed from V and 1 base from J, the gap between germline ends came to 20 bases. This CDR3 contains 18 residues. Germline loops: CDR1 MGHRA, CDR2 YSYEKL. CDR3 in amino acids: CASSQVSLRAGGSYEQYF. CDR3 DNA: TGCGCCAGCAGCCAAGTAAGCCTAAGGGCAGGAGGGTCCTACGAGCAGTACTTC.

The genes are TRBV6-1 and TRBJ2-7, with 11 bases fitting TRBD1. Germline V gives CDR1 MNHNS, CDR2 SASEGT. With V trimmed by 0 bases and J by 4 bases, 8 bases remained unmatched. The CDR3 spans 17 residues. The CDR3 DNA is TGTGCCAGCAGTGAAGCTATCCACCGGGACAGGGGGTACGAGCAGTACTTC. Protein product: CASSEAIHRDRGYEQYF.

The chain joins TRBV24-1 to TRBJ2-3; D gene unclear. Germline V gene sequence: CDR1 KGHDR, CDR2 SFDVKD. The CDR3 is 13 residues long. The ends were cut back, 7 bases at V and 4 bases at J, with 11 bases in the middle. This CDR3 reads CATRGSNADTQYF. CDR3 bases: TGTGCCACCAGGGGCTCAAATGCAGATACGCAGTATTTT.

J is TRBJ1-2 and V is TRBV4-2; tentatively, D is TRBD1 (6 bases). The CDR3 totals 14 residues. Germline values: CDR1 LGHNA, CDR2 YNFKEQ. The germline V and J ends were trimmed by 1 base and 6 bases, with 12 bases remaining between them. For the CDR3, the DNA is TGTGCCAGCAGCCAAGCGAACAGGGAAAATGGCTACACCTTC. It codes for CASSQANRENGYTF.

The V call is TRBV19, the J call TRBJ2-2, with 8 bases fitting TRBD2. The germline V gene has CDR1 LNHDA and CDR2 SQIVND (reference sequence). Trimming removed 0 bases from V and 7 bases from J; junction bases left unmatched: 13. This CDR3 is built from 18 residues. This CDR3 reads CASSIDYGTRVKYGELFF. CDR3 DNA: TGTGCCAGTAGTATAGATTACGGGACTAGGGTAAAGTACGGGGAGCTGTTTTTT.

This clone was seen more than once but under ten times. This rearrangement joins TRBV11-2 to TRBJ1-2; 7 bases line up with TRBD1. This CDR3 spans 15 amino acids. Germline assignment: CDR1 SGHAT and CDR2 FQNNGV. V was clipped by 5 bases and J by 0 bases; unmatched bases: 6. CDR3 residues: CASSPTDRTNYGYTF. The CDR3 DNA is TGTGCCAGCAGCCCGACGGACAGGACTAACTATGGCTACACCTTC. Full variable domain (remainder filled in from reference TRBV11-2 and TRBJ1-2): EAGVAQSPRYKIIEKRQSVAFWCNPISGHATLYWYQQILGQGPKLLIQFQNNGVVDDSQLPKDRFSAERLKGVDSTLKIQPAKLEDSAVYLCASSPTDRTNYGYTFGSGTRLTVV.

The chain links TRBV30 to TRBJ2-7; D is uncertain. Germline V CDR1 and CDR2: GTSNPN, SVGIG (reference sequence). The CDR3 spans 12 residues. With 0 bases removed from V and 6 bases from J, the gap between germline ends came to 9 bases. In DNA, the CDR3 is TGTGCCTGGAGTGTACGGTACCTCGAGCAGTACTTC. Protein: CAWSVRYLEQYF.

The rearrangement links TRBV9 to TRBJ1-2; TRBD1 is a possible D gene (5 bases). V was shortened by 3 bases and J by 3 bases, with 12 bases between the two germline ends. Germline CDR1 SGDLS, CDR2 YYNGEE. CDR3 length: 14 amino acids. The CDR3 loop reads CASSADMGDYGYTF. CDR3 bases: TGTGCCAGCAGCGCGGACATGGGTGACTATGGCTACACCTTC.

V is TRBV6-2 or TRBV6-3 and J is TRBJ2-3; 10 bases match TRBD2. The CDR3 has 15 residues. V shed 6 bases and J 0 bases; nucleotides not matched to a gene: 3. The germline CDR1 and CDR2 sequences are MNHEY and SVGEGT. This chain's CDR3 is CASSPLAGSTDTQYF. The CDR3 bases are TGTGCCAGCAGCCCACTAGCGGGAAGCACAGATACGCAGTATTTT.

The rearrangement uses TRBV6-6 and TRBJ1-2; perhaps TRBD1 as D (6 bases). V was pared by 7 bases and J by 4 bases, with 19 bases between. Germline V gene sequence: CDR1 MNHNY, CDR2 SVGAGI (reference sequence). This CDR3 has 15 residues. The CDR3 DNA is TGTGCCAGCACCCCGAACCGTGACAGGAGCTATGGCTACACCTTC. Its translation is CASTPNRDRSYGYTF.

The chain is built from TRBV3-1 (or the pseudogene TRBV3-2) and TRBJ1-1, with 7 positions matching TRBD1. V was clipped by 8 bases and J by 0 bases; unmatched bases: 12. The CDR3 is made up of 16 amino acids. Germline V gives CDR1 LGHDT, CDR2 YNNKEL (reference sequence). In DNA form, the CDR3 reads TGTGCCAGCTCCTATCCGGGACAGATTATGAACACTGAAGCTTTCTTT. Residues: CASSYPGQIMNTEAFF.